This T cell receptor beta chain was captured in a study of T cells in Graves' hyperthyroidism and ophthalmopathy. Study-level findings and limits: Most thyroid clonotypes with frequency above 0.001 were detected in blood. The model's output predicted ophthalmopathy at a median of 6.5 months prior to onset.

From RNA transcripts, TCR beta CDR3 regions were amplified. First-round RT-PCR with HTBI primers amplified the TCR CDR3 region. MiXCR, run by TCRdb on the multiplex PCR reads, gives a single entry per CDR3 protein. The data show under 200,000 distinct CDR3 sequences, 8% to 9.5% seen once. Between the trimmed V and J ends, which lost 4 bases and 1 base, there was a span of 16 bases. The CDR3 is made up of 15 amino acids. Germline CDR1 GTSNPN, CDR2 SVGIG (reference sequence). As regards this clonotype: Its specificity is unknown.

When hyperthyroidism was first diagnosed, the blood sample was taken, preceding any ophthalmopathy symptoms. The source is a woman between 18 and 29 years old with Graves' hyperthyroidism that later progressed to Graves' ophthalmopathy. The chain employs TRBV30 and TRBJ2-5; D is perhaps TRBD1 or TRBD2 (5 bases each). The specimen was blood. The CDR3 nucleotides read TGTGCCTGGACCGAGGGGCGCGGCATCCAAGAGACCCAGTACTTC. Its translation is CAWTEGRGIQETQYF.